The clone carrying this T cell receptor beta chain showed up just a few times. Its antigen is as yet unknown. The sample originates from a study of beta chain features in type 1 diabetes. The V gene lost 4 bases and the J gene lost 2 bases, with 14 bases spanning the gap. This CDR3 is built from 15 residues. CDR1 is MNHNS, CDR2 SASEGT, per germline. Whole-study findings and limits: For cells with high TCR expression, cDNA sequencing could yield over-representation. Among type 1 diabetes patients, VDJ junctions had fewer insertions and more deletions. Shortening that was moderate but significant affected the TCRB CDR3s of Type 1 diabetes patients in all four CD4+ subsets.

Cells sorted by CD45RO/CCR7/CD25/CD127/CD95/CD27 comprised CD4+ naive, central memory, regulatory and stem cell-like memory cells. The sequenced template was cDNA made from the entire isolated RNA. Only in-frame clones appear in the TCRdb table, and some are missing; sequencing was by immunoSEQ multiplex PCR. In the table there are over 20,000 clones, roughly 45% of which are singletons. V and J are TRBV6-1 and TRBJ2-5; weak D call: TRBD2 (5 bases). Sequencing was done on a sample of stem cell memory CD4+ T cells from blood. This sequence originates from a young man with type 1 diabetes. CDR3 sequence reads: CASSGSTGVQETQYF. CDR3 coding DNA: TGTGCCAGCAGTGGTAGTACCGGGGTTCAAGAGACCCAGTACTTC.